These 19 T cell receptor beta chains were sequenced from one sample in a study of blood T cell repertoires in COVID-19. Only in-frame clones appear in the TCRdb table, and some are missing; sequencing was by immunoSEQ multiplex PCR. The sample holds some 150,000 clones; roughly 88% are singletons and the top ten take roughly 1.2%. Sample: PBMCs or T cells enriched from blood (not recorded which). The receptors come from a woman in her twenties or thirties with acute COVID-19.

The chain employs TRBV3-1 (or the pseudogene TRBV3-2) and TRBJ1-1; TRBD1 agrees at 10 bases. V lost 0 bases and J lost 2; bases outside the gene matches: 6. Germline V gene sequence: CDR1 LGHDT, CDR2 YNNKEL (reference sequence). The CDR3 extends over 17 amino acids. Here the CDR3 DNA reads TGTGCCAGCAGCCAAGATGGGACAGGGGAGGGAAACACTGAAGCTTTCTTT. It encodes CASSQDGTGEGNTEAFF.

The chain is built from TRBV5-1 and TRBJ1-2; D remains unclear. Trimming removed 0 bases from V and 3 bases from J, with 9 bases in between. The CDR3 consists of 14 residues. CDR1 and CDR2 from the germline V gene are SGHRS and YFSETQ. The CDR3 nucleotides read TGCGCCAGCAGCTTGGAGGGAGCTGACTATGGCTACACCTTC. Translation: CASSLEGADYGYTF. The variable domain in full, with the rest retrieved from reference TRBV5-1 and TRBJ1-2, is KAGVTQTPRYLIKTRGQQVTLSCSPISGHRSVSWYQQTPGQGLQFLFEYFSETQRNKGNFPGRFSGRQFSNSRSEMNVSTLELGDSALYLCASSLEGADYGYTFGSGTRLTVV.

This clone came up once. The CDR3 DNA is TGTGCCAGCACCCGGGGAGGGGCGGGAAGCACTGAAGCTTTCTTT. It codes for CASTRGGAGSTEAFF. The J gene is TRBJ1-1, the V gene TRBV28; possibly TRBD1 for D (5 bases). Trimming removed 7 bases at V and 4 bases at J, with 19 bases between. Germline values: CDR1 MDHEN, CDR2 SYDVKM. The CDR3 extends over 15 amino acids.

The chain recombines TRBV27 with TRBJ2-3; possibly TRBD2 for D (6 bases). Germline CDR1 MNHEY, CDR2 SMNVEV (reference sequence). CDR3 size: 13 residues. The germline V and J ends were trimmed by 8 bases and 5 bases, with 14 bases remaining between them. This chain's CDR3 is CASWESGLDTQYF. The CDR3 DNA sequence: TGTGCCAGCTGGGAGAGCGGGTTAGATACGCAGTATTTT.

This chain uses TRBV21-1 with TRBJ2-7; TRBD1 is the table's D call, not checked against the DNA. TRBV21-1 is classified as a pseudogene. CDR3 size: 18 residues. CDR3 residues: CASSKKGQGGTTLYEQYF. The CDR3 nucleotides are TGTGCCAGCAGCAAAAAGGGACAGGGCGGGACAACTCTCTACGAGCAGTACTTC.

The chain joins TRBV2 to TRBJ2-4, with 7 bases aligning to TRBD2. Germline assignment: CDR1 SNHLY and CDR2 FYNNEI. V lost 2 bases and J lost 8; bases outside the gene matches: 6. The CDR3 consists of 14 residues. The CDR3 nucleotides read TGTGCCAGCAGTGAAACAACTAGCGCGGACATTCAGTACTTC. It specifies CASSETTSADIQYF.

This clone was seen only once. The rearrangement links TRBV7-9 to TRBJ2-7, with 7 bases lining up with TRBD1. The ends lost 5 bases at V and 0 bases at J; junction bases unmatched: 4. Germline loops: CDR1 SEHNR, CDR2 FQNEAQ (reference sequence). There are 14 residues in the CDR3. Here the CDR3 DNA reads TGTGCCAGCAGCGGGACAGCGAGCTCCTACGAGCAGTACTTC. Its protein product is CASSGTASSYEQYF.

The rearrangement joins TRBV29-1 to TRBJ2-7, with D hard to call. V gave up 5 bases and J gave up 2 bases, with 4 bases separating them. Per germline, CDR1 SQVTM and CDR2 ANQGSEA. This CDR3 is 10 amino acids long. As DNA, the CDR3 is TGCAGCGTTATAGCCTACGAGCAGTACTTC. This sequence encodes CSVIAYEQYF.

The chain recombines TRBV27 with TRBJ2-2, with 12 bases identical to TRBD2. CDR1 is MNHEY, CDR2 SMNVEV, per germline (reference sequence). V gave up 8 bases and J gave up 0 bases; unmatched junction bases: 13. CDR3 length: 19 residues. In DNA form, the CDR3 reads TGTGCCAGCGGGCCCACGTACGGACTAGCGGGGCCGAACACCGGGGAGCTGTTTTTT. It translates to CASGPTYGLAGPNTGELFF.

With respect to this clone: An end of the junction differs from the germline gene, which may be a read error. V usage is TRBV7-7 and J usage is TRBJ2-1, with TRBD2 identical over 11 bases. CDR1 is SSHAT and CDR2 is FNYEAQ in the germline V gene (reference sequence). This CDR3 is built from 15 residues. The CDR3 nucleotides are TGTGCTAGCAGCTTAGGTCTAGCGGGAGGCGATGAGCAGTTCTTC. Its protein product is CASSLGLAGGDEQFF. Combining the CDR3 with reference TRBV7-7 and TRBJ2-1 gives the whole variable domain GAGVSQSPRYKVTKRGQDVTLRCDPISSHATLYWYQQALGQGPEFLTYFNYEAQPDKSGLPSDRFSAERPEGSISTLTIQRTEQRDSAMYRCASSLGLAGGDEQFFGPGTRLTVL.

The CDR3 loop is CSVGQGGYNEQFF. DNA of the CDR3: TGCAGCGTTGGACAGGGTGGGTACAATGAGCAGTTCTTC. The V and J genes are TRBV29-1 and TRBJ2-1, with TRBD1 identical over 7 bases. The CDR3 totals 13 residues. V gave up 4 bases and J gave up 4 bases; unmatched junction bases: 4. Germline V gives CDR1 SQVTM, CDR2 ANQGSEA.

The chain links TRBV30 to TRBJ1-2; unclear D gene. This CDR3 region has 11 residues. CDR1 GTSNPN and CDR2 SVGIG come from the germline V gene (reference sequence). Deletions cut 2 bases from V and 5 bases from J, with 6 bases between. The CDR3 loop is CAWSPVYGYTF. The CDR3 nucleotides read TGTGCCTGGAGTCCGGTATATGGCTACACCTTC.

The chain carries TRBV20-1 and TRBJ2-1; 7 bases align to TRBD2. There are 14 residues in the CDR3. CDR1 is DFQATT and CDR2 is SNEGSKA in the germline V gene (reference sequence). J lost 2 bases, V lost 3 bases, and 4 bases had no gene match. The CDR3 nucleotides are TGCAGTGCTAGTCGCGGGAGCACCTACAATGAGCAGTTCTTC. Protein sequence: CSASRGSTYNEQFF.

In the case of this clone: The identical CDR3 is also encoded by other nucleotide sequences in the sample. The J gene is TRBJ1-5, the V gene TRBV30; the D gene is possibly TRBD1 (5 bases). The CDR3 sequence is 13 residues long. V shed 0 bases and J shed 2 bases, with 5 bases lying between them. CDR1 GTSNPN and CDR2 SVGIG come from the germline V gene (reference sequence). The CDR3 is CAWSVQGNQPQHF. CDR3 nucleotides: TGTGCCTGGAGTGTACAGGGCAATCAGCCCCAGCATTTT.

The J gene is TRBJ2-1, the V gene TRBV30; 11 nucleotides match TRBD2. The V gene's germline CDR1 is GTSNPN and CDR2 SVGIG (reference sequence). J gave up 3 bases and V 4 bases, and 8 bases lay outside the gene matches. The CDR3 is made up of 16 amino acids. CDR3 bases: TGTGCCTGGAATAAACGGGGACTAGCGGACTACAATGAGCAGTTCTTC. Amino acid sequence: CAWNKRGLADYNEQFF.

This chain uses TRBV30 with TRBJ1-5; TRBD1 might be the D (6 bases). V lost 2 bases and J lost 7, with 15 bases in between. CDR3 length equals 14 residues. Germline CDR1 reads GTSNPN; CDR2 reads SVGIG (reference sequence). The CDR3 reads CAWSTGFDRQPQHF. CDR3 nucleotides: TGTGCCTGGAGTACAGGGTTTGACAGGCAGCCCCAGCATTTT.

This chain links TRBV27 with TRBJ1-2, with D possibly being TRBD1 (6 bases). The CDR3 contains 13 residues. V lost 5 bases and J 6 bases, leaving 13 bases between the germline ends. Germline CDR1 is MNHEY and CDR2 is SMNVEV (reference sequence). The CDR3 DNA follows: TGTGCCAGCAGTAAGGACAGATTTGATGGCTACACCTTC. Translated, it gives CASSKDRFDGYTF.

This chain uses TRBV3-1 (or the pseudogene TRBV3-2) with TRBJ2-5, with 10 bases lining up with TRBD1. The V segment lost 8 bases and the J segment 4 bases; nucleotides outside the gene matches: 1. This CDR3 comprises 12 residues. Germline assignment: CDR1 LGHDT and CDR2 YNNKEL (reference sequence). The CDR3 DNA sequence: TGTGCCAGCCGGACAGGGGGAGAGACCCAGTACTTC. Amino acid sequence: CASRTGGETQYF.

This clone was counted a single time. The chain has TRBV6-2 or TRBV6-3 and TRBJ2-6; unclear D gene. V was clipped by 4 bases and J by 0 bases, with 7 bases between them. This CDR3 spans 15 amino acids. Germline V gene data show CDR1 as MNHEY and CDR2 as SVGEGT. The CDR3 DNA is TGTGCCAGCAGTTCCGACAACTCTGGGGCCAACGTCCTGACTTTC. Amino acids: CASSSDNSGANVLTF.